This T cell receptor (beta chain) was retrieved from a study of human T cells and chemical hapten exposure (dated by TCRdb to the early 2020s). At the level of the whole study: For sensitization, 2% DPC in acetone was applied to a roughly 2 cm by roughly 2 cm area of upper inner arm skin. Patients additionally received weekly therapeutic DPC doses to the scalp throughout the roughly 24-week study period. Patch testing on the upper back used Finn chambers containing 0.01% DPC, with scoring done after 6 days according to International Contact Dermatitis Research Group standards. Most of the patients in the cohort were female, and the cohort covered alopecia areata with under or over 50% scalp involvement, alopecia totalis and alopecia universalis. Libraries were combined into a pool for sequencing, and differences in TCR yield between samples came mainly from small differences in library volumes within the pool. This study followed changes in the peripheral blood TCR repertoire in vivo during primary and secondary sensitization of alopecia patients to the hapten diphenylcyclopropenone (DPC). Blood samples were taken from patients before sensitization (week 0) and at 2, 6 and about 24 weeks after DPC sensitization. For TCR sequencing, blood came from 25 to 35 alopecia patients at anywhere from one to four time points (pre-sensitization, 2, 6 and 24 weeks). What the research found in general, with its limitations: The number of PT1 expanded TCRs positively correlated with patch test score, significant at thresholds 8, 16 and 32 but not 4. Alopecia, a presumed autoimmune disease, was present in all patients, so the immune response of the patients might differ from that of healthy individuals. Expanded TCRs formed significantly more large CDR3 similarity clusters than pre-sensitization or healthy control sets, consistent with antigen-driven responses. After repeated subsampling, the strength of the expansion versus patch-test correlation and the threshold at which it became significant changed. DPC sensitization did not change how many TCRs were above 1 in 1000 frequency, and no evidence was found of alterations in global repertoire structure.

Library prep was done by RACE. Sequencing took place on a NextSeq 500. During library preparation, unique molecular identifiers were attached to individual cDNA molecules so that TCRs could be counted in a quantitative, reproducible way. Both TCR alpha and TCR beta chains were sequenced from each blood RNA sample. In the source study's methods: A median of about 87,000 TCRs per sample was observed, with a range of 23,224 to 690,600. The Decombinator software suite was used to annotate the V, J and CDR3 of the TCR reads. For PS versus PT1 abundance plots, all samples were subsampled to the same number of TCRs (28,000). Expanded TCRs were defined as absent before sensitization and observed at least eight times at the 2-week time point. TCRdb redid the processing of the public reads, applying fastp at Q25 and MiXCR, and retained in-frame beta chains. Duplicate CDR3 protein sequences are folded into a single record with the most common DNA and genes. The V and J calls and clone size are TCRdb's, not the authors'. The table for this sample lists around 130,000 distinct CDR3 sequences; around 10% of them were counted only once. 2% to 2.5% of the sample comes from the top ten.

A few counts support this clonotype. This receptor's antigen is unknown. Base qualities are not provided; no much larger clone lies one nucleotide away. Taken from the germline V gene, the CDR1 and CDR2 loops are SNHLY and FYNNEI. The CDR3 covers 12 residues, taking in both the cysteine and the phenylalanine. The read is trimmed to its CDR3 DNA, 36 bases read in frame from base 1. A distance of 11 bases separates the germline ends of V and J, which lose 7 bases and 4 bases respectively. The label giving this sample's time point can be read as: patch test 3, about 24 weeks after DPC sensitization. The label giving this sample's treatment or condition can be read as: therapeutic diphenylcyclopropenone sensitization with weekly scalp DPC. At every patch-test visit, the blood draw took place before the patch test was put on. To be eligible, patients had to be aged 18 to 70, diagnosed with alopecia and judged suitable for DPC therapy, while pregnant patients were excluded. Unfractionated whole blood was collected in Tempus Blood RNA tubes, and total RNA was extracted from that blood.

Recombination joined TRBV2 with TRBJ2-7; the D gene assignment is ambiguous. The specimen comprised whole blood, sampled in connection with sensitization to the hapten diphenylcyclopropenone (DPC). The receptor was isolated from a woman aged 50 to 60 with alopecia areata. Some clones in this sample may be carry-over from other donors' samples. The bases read TGTGCCAGCATCGAACGTGGGTACGAGCAGTACTTC. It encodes CASIERGYEQYF. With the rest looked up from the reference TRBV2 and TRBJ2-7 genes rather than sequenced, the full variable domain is EPEVTQTPSHQVTQMGQEVILRCVPISNHLYFYWYRQILGQKVEFLVSFYNNEISEKSEIFDDQFSVERPDGSNFTLKIRSTKLEDSAMYFCASIERGYEQYFGPGTRLTVT.